The clone carrying this TCR beta chain has more than one count but fewer than ten. Its cognate antigen is unknown. Time point: sample taken at primary tumor resection. Whole RNA was taken from tumor, nontumor lung or frozen PBMC; it was then sequenced unsorted. The cohort: some 73 early-stage, untreated non-small cell lung cancer patients. TCR cDNA molecules each had a unique molecular identifier. MiXCR, run by TCRdb on the 5' RACE reads, gives a single entry per CDR3 protein. The sample has fewer than 45,000 distinct CDR3 sequences; 6% to 7.5% are singletons. This sample is part of a study of spatial heterogeneity in lung cancer. Overall study context: Each unique TCR and UMI combination was seen more than ten times on average in raw reads.

V lost 0 bases, J lost 7 bases, and 5 bases stayed unmatched. The CDR3 covers 16 residues. Germline CDR1 is MNHNS and CDR2 is SASEGT. Findings and caveats of the study: The study found ubiquitous expanded tumor TCRs in blood more at resection than follow-up.

Sequencing was performed on PBMCs, taken at surgery. The chain employs TRBV6-1 and TRBJ1-6, with 8 bases fitting TRBD1. This sequence was found in a female donor with early-stage non-small cell lung cancer. The CDR3 here is CASSEAWTGPNSPLHF. The CDR3 nucleotides read TGTGCCAGCAGTGAAGCTTGGACAGGGCCCAATTCACCCCTCCACTTT.